This entry concerns a single TCR beta chain. It lacks a known antigen. Nothing much larger sits one base from this clone, and base qualities are not available. The library relied on 5' RACE. Sequencing was performed on an Illumina HiSeq 2500. The second PCR ran for roughly 6 to 11 cycles and used a J-beta primer mix along with a sample-barcoded 5' primer. Each TCR beta cDNA molecule received a unique molecular identifier from a template-switch 5' adaptor carrying 12 random nucleotides. Each sample yielded at least 2.5 million CDR3-containing paired-end reads. All of the RNA was converted into first-strand cDNA using the Mint cDNA synthesis kit, with a TRBC-specific oligonucleotide serving as the primer. All cDNA was treated with uracil-DNA glycosylase and then went through a first 18-cycle PCR with the universal primers M1SS and BC2_uni_R. Regarding the original processing steps: Normalization of each sample was performed by random selection of 1 million high-quality reads, each carrying a distinct molecular identifier. Instead of being binned into consensus sequences, reads that shared molecular identifiers were thrown out. CDR3 identification, clonotype clustering and error correction used MiTCR with a Q25 quality threshold and the strictest error-elimination algorithm. Lower-bound total TCR beta diversity was estimated with a nonparametric unseen species model using Euler transformation. TCRdb passed the public sequencing reads through fastp at Q25 and MiXCR, retaining productive beta sequences. A single entry per CDR3 protein holds the most common genes and DNA from its merged rows. The V and J calls reflect TCRdb's pipeline rather than the authors' work. For this sample the table gives fewer than 1,200,000 distinct CDR3 sequences, of which 20% to 25% were detected only once. About 0.69% of the sample lies in the top ten.

This specimen comes from a study of blood T cells in healthy people across ages (dated by TCRdb to 2013 to 2016). In terms of the full investigation: In model experiments, roughly one uniquely barcoded TCR beta cDNA molecule per two T cells was captured by template switching. Age-related changes in TCR beta repertoire diversity were measured in the study by deep sequencing normalized with unique cDNA molecular identifiers. Four age groups were formed from the donors: young (average about 15 years), middle-aged (approximately 42), aged (around 62) and long-lived (less than 85). For two donors (one aged 18 to 29 and one aged 80 or older), the study analyzed two additional independent replicas of 1 million unique cDNA reads from the same blood draw. The study at large found these results: Because donor CMV infection status was unknown, age-related changes in expanded clonotypes were potentially confounded. Total diversity estimates from one million sequenced T cells were considered lower bounds and underestimates. Bulk unsorted PBMC profiling prevented conclusive comparison of naive and antigen-experienced compartments. Observed TCR beta diversity per million T cells fell roughly linearly with age, and a significant reduction was already apparent by age approximately 41. The percentage of naive T cells measured by flow cytometry correlated strongly with observed TCR beta diversity. The long-lived group showed more naive CD4+ T cells, fewer expanded clones and increased TCR diversity than the aged group, suggesting age selection.

Donors were 30 to 45 systemically healthy Caucasian individuals from Russia aged 6 to 90 years. Each donor gave 9 to 10 milliliters of peripheral blood, collected into EDTA-treated Vacutainer tubes. Ficoll-Paque density-gradient centrifugation was used to isolate PBMCs, with at least 6.5 million per sample. Total RNA, at least 6 micrograms per sample, was extracted from PBMCs with Trizol reagent. For every donor, an aliquot of PBMCs went through flow cytometry to measure the percentages of naive CD45RAhigh/CD27high T cells. In the germline V gene (reference sequence), CDR1 corresponds to DFQATT and CDR2 to SNEGSKA. The CDR3 starts with the cysteine, ends with the phenylalanine, and has 15 residues. CDR3 DNA is the only sequence kept; it has 45 bases, read in frame from the first base. The same data also went into a second study, on T cells of mothers and their children. Drawing on the second study: Nine systemically healthy Caucasian individuals served as donors, namely three mothers together with their six children. cDNA synthesis used all of the extracted RNA, with around 1.4 ug of RNA in each 15 ul reaction. In the second PCR, the M1S primer introduced both the sample barcodes and 2-4 random nucleotides. More than 9 million TCR beta CDR3 reads were obtained from each mother, and about 3 million reads were obtained from each child. Thymic selection shapes the output of TCR recombination in a similar way in related and unrelated pairs, and inherited differences have a minor effect. Normalized repertoire overlap was always found to be slightly, but never significantly, higher in related mother-child pairs than in unrelated mother-child pairs. No persistent microchimeric T cell clones were detected, at a sensitivity of approximately 90 clones per million clonotypes. The study used deep NGS to compare TCR beta repertoires of mothers and children, seeking features distinguishing related mother-child pairs from unrelated individuals. Mothers averaged approximately 40 +/- 4 years of age and children averaged around 10 +/- 4 years. After adapters were ligated using NEBNext reagents, the libraries underwent 100+100 nt paired-end sequencing on an Illumina HiSeq 2000. To prevent cross-contamination, the mother and child libraries were prepared one month apart and sequenced in separate runs. For each donor, somewhere between 500,000 and 2,000,000 distinct TCR beta clonotypes were identified. Naive TCR beta clonotypes were estimated from low-frequency clonotypes matched to each donor's FACS-determined naive share, without sorting.

Sample: blood. The sequence came from a girl aged 2-15 years in good health. The receptor chain draws on TRBV20-1 and TRBJ2-5, and TRBD1 matches 8 of the central bases. The J call may be wrong; the DNA end is better matched by TRBJ2-7. The CDR3 here reads CSARESGQALYEQYF. The nucleotide sequence is TGCAGTGCTAGGGAGTCGGGACAGGCCCTCTACGAGCAGTACTTC.